This T cell receptor (beta chain) was sequenced in a study of glioma-infiltrating T cells after dendritic cell vaccination. Trimming pared 7 bases from V and 1 base from J, leaving 19 bases between. Germline CDR1 reads GTSNPN; CDR2 reads SVGIG (reference sequence). The CDR3 is 15 amino acids. The PCR used 60 V beta and 13 J beta primers. The table came from immunoSEQ multiplex PCR; TCRdb's copy has only in-frame clones and leaves some out. This table has roughly 100,000 clones, 81% appearing once. V gene TRBV30 combines with J gene TRBJ1-2; weak D call: TRBD1 (5 bases). This clonotype was sampled from a human donor with glioblastoma. The sequenced sample was blood, obtained before dendritic cell vaccination. The CDR3 reads CAFTGLGGNNYGYTF. The DNA for the CDR3 is TGTGCCTTCACCGGGCTGGGGGGGAATAACTATGGCTACACCTTC.